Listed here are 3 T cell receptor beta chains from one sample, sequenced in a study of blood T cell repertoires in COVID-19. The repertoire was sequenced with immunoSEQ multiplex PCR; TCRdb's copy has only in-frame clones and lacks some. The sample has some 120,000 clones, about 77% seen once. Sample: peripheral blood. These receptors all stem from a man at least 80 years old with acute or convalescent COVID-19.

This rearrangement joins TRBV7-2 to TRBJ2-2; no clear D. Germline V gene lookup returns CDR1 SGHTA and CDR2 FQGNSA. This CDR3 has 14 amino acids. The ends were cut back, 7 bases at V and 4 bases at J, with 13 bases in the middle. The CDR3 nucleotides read TGTGCCAGCACCGGCGGTATGGGCACCGGGGAGCTGTTTTTT. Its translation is CASTGGMGTGELFF.

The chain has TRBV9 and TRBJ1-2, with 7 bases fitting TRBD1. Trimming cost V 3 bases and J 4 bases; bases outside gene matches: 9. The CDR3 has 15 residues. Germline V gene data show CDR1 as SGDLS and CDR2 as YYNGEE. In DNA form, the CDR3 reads TGTGCCAGCAGCGGAGAACAGGGGCCGGGCTATGGCTACACCTTC. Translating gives CASSGEQGPGYGYTF.

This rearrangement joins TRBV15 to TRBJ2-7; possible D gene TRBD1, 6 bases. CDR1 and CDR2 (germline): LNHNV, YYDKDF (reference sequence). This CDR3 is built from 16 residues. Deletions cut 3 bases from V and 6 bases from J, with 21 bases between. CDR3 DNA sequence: TGTGCCACCAGCAGTAACGCAGGGGTTGAATTAGGCGAGCAGTACTTC. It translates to CATSSNAGVELGEQYF. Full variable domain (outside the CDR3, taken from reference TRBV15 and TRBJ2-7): DAMVIQNPRYQVTQFGKPVTLSCSQTLNHNVMYWYQQKSSQAPKLLFHYYDKDFNNEADTPDNFQSRRPNTSFCFLDIRSPGLGDTAMYLCATSSNAGVELGEQYFGPGTRLTVT.